What follows is one T cell receptor beta chain and its context. Its matching antigen is unknown. The source of the sample is a study of shared clonotypes between healthy human individuals. Overall study results and limits: When compared with the clonotypes that were shared by all four sorted-subset donors, the non-shared clonotypes turned out to have lower generation probabilities.

For every subset, genomic DNA was evenly distributed across several immunoSEQ plates. Generated by immunoSEQ multiplex PCR, the TCRdb table keeps only in-frame clones and is missing some. The table records around 750,000 clones, about 74% of them present only once. V shed 3 bases, J shed 0 bases, and the junction held 8 bases outside the gene matches. This CDR3 comprises 16 residues. CDR1 is SGHRS and CDR2 is YFSETQ in the germline V gene. The rearrangement uses TRBV5-1 and TRBJ1-1, with 7 bases lining up with TRBD1. This clonotype was sampled from a woman aged 25 to 45 in good health. The sequenced sample was memory CD4+ T cells sorted from blood. Subset indicated: CD45RA-negative fraction. In DNA form, the CDR3 reads TGCGCCAGCAGCTCCGGACAGGTTACTATGAACACTGAAGCTTTCTTT. This codes for CASSSGQVTMNTEAFF.